The 11 T cell receptor beta chains below come from one sample, sequenced in a study of beta chain features in type 1 diabetes. cDNA synthesis used the whole RNA isolate, giving expressed TCRB sequences. Some clones are missing from TCRdb's copy, which holds only in-frame ones; the method was immunoSEQ multiplex PCR. The sample comprises under 450,000 clones, approximately 15% of which are singletons, and approximately 0.035% rests with the top ten. The sample comprised naive CD4+ T cells from blood. The receptor set was obtained from a young man in good health.

This clone was observed a few times. The J gene is TRBJ1-2, the V gene TRBV18, with 7 nucleotides matching TRBD1. Germline V lookup: CDR1 KGHSH, CDR2 LQKENI. The V and J ends lost 5 bases and 7 bases, in that order; junction bases with no gene match: 13. CDR3 length equals 15 residues. This CDR3 is CASSDGQAQGGGYTF. The CDR3 nucleotides read TGTGCCAGCTCAGACGGACAGGCCCAAGGTGGTGGCTACACCTTC.

This clone was seen more than once but under ten times. This rearrangement joins TRBV7-2 to TRBJ2-1; a weak D match, TRBD2 (5 bases). Germline values: CDR1 SGHTA, CDR2 FQGNSA. This CDR3 is built from 14 residues. The ends were cut back, 2 bases at V and 5 bases at J, with 10 bases in the middle. This CDR3 reads CASSLRYGDNEQFF. CDR3 DNA: TGTGCCAGCAGCTTACGGTACGGGGACAATGAGCAGTTCTTC.

The J gene is TRBJ2-1, the V gene TRBV7-2; TRBD2 matches at 14 bases. In germline, CDR1 is SGHTA, CDR2 FQGNSA. V gave up 0 bases and J gave up 12 bases; unmatched junction bases: 4. This CDR3 spans 15 amino acids. CDR3 region: CASSLAGLAGDGQFF. CDR3 nucleotide sequence: TGTGCCAGCAGCTTAGCGGGACTAGCGGGAGACGGGCAGTTCTTC.

V and J are TRBV5-1 and TRBJ2-7; either TRBD1 or TRBD2 may supply D (5 bases each). This CDR3 has 14 amino acids. CDR1 and CDR2 from the germline V gene are SGHRS and YFSETQ. Trimming removed 0 bases from V and 6 bases from J, with 13 bases in between. Here the CDR3 reads CASSLGGDSSEQYV. The CDR3 nucleotides read TGCGCCAGCAGCTTGGGGGGAGACAGCTCCGAGCAGTACGTC.

This clone was detected a few times. The rearrangement links TRBV5-1 to TRBJ2-1; 13 positions agree with TRBD2. Germline CDR1 SGHRS, CDR2 YFSETQ. V lost 0 bases to trimming and J lost 7 bases; unmatched junction nucleotides: 1. This CDR3 contains 15 residues. The CDR3 coding sequence is TGCGCCAGCAGCTTGGAACTAGCGGGAGGGAATGAGCAGTTCTTC. Amino acid sequence: CASSLELAGGNEQFF.

This clone has a handful of counts. The rearrangement joins TRBV5-1 to TRBJ2-1; maybe TRBD1 (6 bases). The CDR3 loop spans 14 amino acids. The germline CDR1 and CDR2 sequences are SGHRS and YFSETQ. V lost 4 bases and J 6 bases, leaving 14 bases between the germline ends. CDR3 in amino acids: CASSPGGGINEQFF. CDR3 nucleotide sequence: TGCGCCAGCAGCCCTGGGGGCGGAATCAATGAGCAGTTCTTC.

The chain couples TRBV2 to TRBJ2-2, with TRBD2 as a possible D gene (6 bases). The length of the CDR3 is 13 residues. Per germline, CDR1 SNHLY and CDR2 FYNNEI. Trimming pared 7 bases from V and 7 bases from J, leaving 13 bases between. For the CDR3, the DNA is TGTGCCAGCAAGGAGGGACGCGACGGGGAGCTGTTTTTT. It is translated as CASKEGRDGELFF.

This chain connects TRBV30 to TRBJ2-3; 10 positions agree with TRBD2. V dropped 3 bases and J dropped 2; count of bases not matched to a gene: 5. The CDR3 sequence is 15 residues long. CDR1 is GTSNPN, CDR2 SVGIG, per germline (reference sequence). The CDR3 DNA reads as TGTGCCTGGAGATTAGCGGGGGGACCCACAGATACGCAGTATTTT. This sequence encodes CAWRLAGGPTDTQYF.

The CDR3 sequence: CATSWGLETQYF. CDR3 bases: TGTGCCACATCCTGGGGGCTGGAGACCCAGTACTTC. The V gene is TRBV15, the J gene TRBJ2-5, with a weak D call TRBD1 (6 bases). The CDR3 covers 12 residues. V was shortened by 9 bases and J by 5 bases, with 13 bases between the two germline ends. CDR1 LNHNV and CDR2 YYDKDF come from the germline V gene (reference sequence).

This clone was observed a single time. This chain joins TRBV18 and TRBJ1-2, with unresolved D. Germline lookup yields CDR1 KGHSH and CDR2 LQKENI. The CDR3 runs to 15 residues. V was pared by 1 base and J by 1 base, with 10 bases between. The CDR3 DNA sequence: TGTGCCAGCTCACCACTCGGCAGAAATAACTATGGCTACACCTTC. Protein product: CASSPLGRNNYGYTF.

This clone has just a few counts. V gene TRBV27 combines with J gene TRBJ2-5; no reliable D call. CDR3 length equals 13 residues. V was shortened by 4 bases and J by 2 bases, with 8 bases between the two germline ends. CDR1 and CDR2 from the germline V gene are MNHEY and SMNVEV (reference sequence). In nucleotides, the CDR3 is TGTGCCAGCAGTTGGCAAAATCAAGAGACCCAGTACTTC. Encoded protein: CASSWQNQETQYF.